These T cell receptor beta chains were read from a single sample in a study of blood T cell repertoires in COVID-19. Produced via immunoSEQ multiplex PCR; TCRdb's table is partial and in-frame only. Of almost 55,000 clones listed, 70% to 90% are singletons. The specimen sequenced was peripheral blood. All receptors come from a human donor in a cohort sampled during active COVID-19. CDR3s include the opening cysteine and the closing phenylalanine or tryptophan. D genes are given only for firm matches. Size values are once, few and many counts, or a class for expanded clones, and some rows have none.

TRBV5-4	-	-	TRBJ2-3	TGTGCCAGCAGCTTGCGGGGGGCTGGTACAGATACGCAGTATTTT	CASSLRGAGTDTQYF
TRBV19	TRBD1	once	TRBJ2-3	TGTGCCACCAAACCCCGACAGGGGTTCACAGATACGCAGTATTTT	CATKPRQGFTDTQYF
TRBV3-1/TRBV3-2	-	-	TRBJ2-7	TGTGCCAGCAGCCAAGTGTACAGCTCCTACGAGCAGTACTTC	CASSQVYSSYEQYF
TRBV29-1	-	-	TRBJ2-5	TGCAGCGTTGCCCGGTCTCAAGAGACCCAGTACTTC	CSVARSQETQYF
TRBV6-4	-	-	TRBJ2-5	TGTGCCAGCTCCCAGGGTCCGCGGGAGACCCAGTACTTC	CASSQGPRETQYF
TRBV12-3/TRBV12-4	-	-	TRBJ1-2	TGTGCCAGCAGTTTACAGGGCACCTATGGCTACACCTTC	CASSLQGTYGYTF
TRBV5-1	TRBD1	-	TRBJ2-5	TGCGCCAGCAGCTTGGAGGGGGCGTATATCGAGACCCAGTACTTC	CASSLEGAYIETQYF
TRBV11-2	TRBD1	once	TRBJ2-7	TGTGCCAGCAGCCCCCGACAGGGAACCTACGAGCAGTACTTC	CASSPRQGTYEQYF
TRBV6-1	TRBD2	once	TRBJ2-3	TGTGCCAGCAGTGAAGTGGGTAGCGGGGGAAAATTTACGCAGTATTTT	CASSEVGSGGKFTQYF
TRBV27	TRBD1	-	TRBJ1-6	TGTGCCAGCAGACGAACCGCGACGATCCGGGACAGGGCCAATTCACCCCTCCACTTT	CASRRTATIRDRANSPLHF
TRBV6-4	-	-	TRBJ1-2	TGTGCCAGCATAAAACTGAGTTATGGCTACACCTTC	CASIKLSYGYTF
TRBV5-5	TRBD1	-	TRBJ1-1	TGTGCCAGCAGCTGGACAGGGGGCGGCTTTGAAGAAGCTTTCTTT	CASSWTGGGFEEAFF
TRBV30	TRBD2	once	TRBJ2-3	TGTGCCTGCCCAGCGGGGGGGGGCGGAGATACGCAGTATTTT	CACPAGGGGDTQYF
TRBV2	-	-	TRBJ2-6	TGTGCCAACCAGGGTTCCGGAGGAGGGCCTGGGGCCAACGTCCTGACTTTC	CANQGSGGGPGANVLTF
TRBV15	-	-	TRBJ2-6	TGTGCCACCAGCAGAGATGCGTTCTCTGGGGCCAACGTCCTGACTTTC	CATSRDAFSGANVLTF
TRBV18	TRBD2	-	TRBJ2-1	TGTGCCAGCTCACCGCGGGGGAGCTCCTACAATGAGCAGTTCTTC	CASSPRGSSYNEQFF
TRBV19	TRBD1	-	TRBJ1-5	TGTGCCAGTACTCCTGGAGGGGGCACGTTCAGCAATCAGCCCCAGCATTTT	CASTPGGGTFSNQPQHF
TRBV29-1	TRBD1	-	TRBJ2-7	TGCAGCGTTGAAACTCACGGACAGGGCGACGAGCAGTACTTC	CSVETHGQGDEQYF
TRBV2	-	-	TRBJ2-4	TGTGCCAGCAGTGAAGATCGGGGTAACGCCAAAAACATTCAGTACTTC	CASSEDRGNAKNIQYF
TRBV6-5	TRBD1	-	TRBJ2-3	TGTGCCAGCAGGCGGACAGGGAACACAGATACGCAGTATTTT	CASRRTGNTDTQYF
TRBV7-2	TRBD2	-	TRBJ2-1	TGTGCCAGCAGCTTAGGCGCGGGGGGGCATGAGCAGTTCTTC	CASSLGAGGHEQFF
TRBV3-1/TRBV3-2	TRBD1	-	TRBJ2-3	TGTGCCAGCAGCCAAGACACAGGGGCCTACACAGATACGCAGTATTTT	CASSQDTGAYTDTQYF
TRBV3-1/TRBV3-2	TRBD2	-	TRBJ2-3	TGTGCCAGCAGCCATGTACTAGCGGGGGGGCCCACAGATACGCAGTATTTT	CASSHVLAGGPTDTQYF
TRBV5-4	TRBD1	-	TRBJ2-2	TGTGCCAGCAGCCCGAGGGGACAGACCGGGGAGCTGTTTTTT	CASSPRGQTGELFF
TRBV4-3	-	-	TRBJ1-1	TGCGCCAGCAGCCAAGCGGGAGGATTGGTGTTGACTGAAGCTTTCTTT	CASSQAGGLVLTEAFF
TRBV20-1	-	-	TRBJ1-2	TGCAGTGCTAGTGCTGGAGTTGGGGGGTTCTATGGCTACACCTTC	CSASAGVGGFYGYTF
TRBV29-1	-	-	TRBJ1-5	TGCAGCGTTGGTCACGGGGAGTTGATGCCCCAGCATTTT	CSVGHGELMPQHF
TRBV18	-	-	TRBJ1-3	TGTGCCAGCTCACCGAACAGCAACTCTGGAAACACCATATATTTT	CASSPNSNSGNTIYF
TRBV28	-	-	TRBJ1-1	TGTGCCAGCAGTTTTACTAGGGAGACTGAAGCTTTCTTT	CASSFTRETEAFF
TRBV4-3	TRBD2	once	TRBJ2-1	TGCGCCAGCAGCCAAGTGCCTAGCGGGAGCTACAATGAGCAGTTCTTC	CASSQVPSGSYNEQFF
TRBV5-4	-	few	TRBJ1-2	TGTGCCAGCAGCTTGGATACAGGGCCCTATGGCTACACCTTC	CASSLDTGPYGYTF
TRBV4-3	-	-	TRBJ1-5	TGCGCCAGCAGCCCTGCTCGGGGAAACCAGCCCCAGCATTTT	CASSPARGNQPQHF
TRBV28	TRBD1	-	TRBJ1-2	TGTGCCAGCGGCACAGGGGACTATGGCTACACCTTC	CASGTGDYGYTF
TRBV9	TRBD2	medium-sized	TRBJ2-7	TGTGCCAGCAGCGCTTGGACTAGCGGGGGCGCGGACGAGCAGTACTTC	CASSAWTSGGADEQYF
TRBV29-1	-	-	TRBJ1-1	TGCAGCGTTGACGGCGGATATGAAGCTTTCTTT	CSVDGGYEAFF
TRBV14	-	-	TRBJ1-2	TGTGCCAGCTCCCCAACACAAAACTATGGCTACACCTTC	CASSPTQNYGYTF
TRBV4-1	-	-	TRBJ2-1	TGCGCCAGCAGCCAAGATCAGGGATCGGGTGAGCAGTTCTTC	CASSQDQGSGEQFF
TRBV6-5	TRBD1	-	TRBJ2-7	TGTGCCAGCAGTCTTACGGGACAGGGTACGTACGAGCAGTACTTC	CASSLTGQGTYEQYF
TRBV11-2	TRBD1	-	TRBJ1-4	TGTGCCAGCAGAAAAGGGACAGGGAATGAAAAACTGTTTTTT	CASRKGTGNEKLFF
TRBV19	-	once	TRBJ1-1	TGTGCCACTCAAGACGGGGGGCCAGGAAGGGACACTGAAGCTTTCTTT	CATQDGGPGRDTEAFF
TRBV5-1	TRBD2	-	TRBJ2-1	TGCGCCAGCAGCTCCGGGACTACCTACAATGAGCAGTTCTTC	CASSSGTTYNEQFF
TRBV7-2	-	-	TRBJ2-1	TGTGCCAGCAGCTTAGGCAGGGACAATGAGCAGTTCTTC	CASSLGRDNEQFF
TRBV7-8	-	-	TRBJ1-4	TGTGCCAGCAGCTTAAAGGCAGGGGCACGGACTAATGAAAAACTGTTTTTT	CASSLKAGARTNEKLFF
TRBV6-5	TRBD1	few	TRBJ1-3	TGTGCCAGCACCCAAGGGGGCGATGGAAACACCATATATTTT	CASTQGGDGNTIYF
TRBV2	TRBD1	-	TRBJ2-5	TGTGCCACAGCAGGGGGCCGCGAAGAGACCCAGTACTTC	CATAGGREETQYF
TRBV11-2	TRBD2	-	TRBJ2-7	TGTGCCAGCAGCTTAGATCGGGGGGGGCAGGCGGTCTTC	CASSLDRGGQAVF